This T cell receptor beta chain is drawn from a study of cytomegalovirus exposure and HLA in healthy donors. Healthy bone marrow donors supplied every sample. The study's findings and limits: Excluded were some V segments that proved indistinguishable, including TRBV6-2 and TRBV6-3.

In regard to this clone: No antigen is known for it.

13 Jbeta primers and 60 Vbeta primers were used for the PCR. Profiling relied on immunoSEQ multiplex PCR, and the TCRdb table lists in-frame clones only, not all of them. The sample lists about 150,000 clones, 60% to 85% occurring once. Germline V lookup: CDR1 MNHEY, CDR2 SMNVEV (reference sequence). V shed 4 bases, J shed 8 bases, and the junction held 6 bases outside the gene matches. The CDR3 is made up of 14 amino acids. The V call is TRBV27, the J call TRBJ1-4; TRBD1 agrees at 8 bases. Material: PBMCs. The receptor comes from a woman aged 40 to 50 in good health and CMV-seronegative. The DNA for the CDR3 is TGTGCCAGCAGTTGGCAGGGGGCAGGGGAAAAACTGTTTTTT. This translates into CASSWQGAGEKLFF.